This record looks at one T cell receptor (beta chain) sequence and its context. In the original analysis: Nucleated cell number was recorded as an estimate derived from reference gene primer amplification. Profiled with immunoSEQ multiplex PCR; TCRdb holds only in-frame clones, not every one. V and J calls and clone size follow that table, whereas D and trimming were derived from the DNA. The sample has about 170,000 clones, approximately 86% seen once. The record originates from a study of blood T cell repertoires in COVID-19. Looking at the study overall: COVID-19 samples collected from the United States, Italy and Spain covered acute and convalescent phases. From T cells, B-cell-depleted T cells, or PBMCs came the material, which was cDNA or gDNA.

The CDR3 spans 16 residues. The trim removed 4 bases at V and 4 bases at J, leaving 7 bases unmatched. Germline V gene lookup returns CDR1 LNHDA and CDR2 SQIVND (reference sequence). While infection was still active, Seattle patients were enrolled and then followed longitudinally. The material sequenced was peripheral blood. The receptor comes from a woman aged 40 to 55 with COVID-19, enrolled during active disease. The gene calls are TRBV19 and TRBJ1-2; 12 nucleotides align to TRBD1. The CDR3 nucleotides are TGTGCCAGTAGTAAGATTGGGACAGGGGGCCTCTATGGCTACACCTTC. This gives the protein CASSKIGTGGLYGYTF.